A selection of T cell receptor beta chains follows, all from one sample in a study of beta chain features in type 1 diabetes. The table came from immunoSEQ multiplex PCR; TCRdb's copy has only in-frame clones and leaves some out. The sample lists some 640,000 clones; over 13% were seen once. Specimen: naive CD4+ T cells from blood. These receptors were collected from a man aged 18-30 years with type 1 diabetes. Each CDR3 is given with its conserved first and last residue. Fields, in order: CDR3 DNA, CDR3 protein, J gene, V gene, clone size, D gene, CDR3 length. D genes are given only for firm matches. Part of the rows lack a size; the others show once, few, many or a class for expanded clones.

CDR3 DNA: TGTGCCAGCAGCCAAGGGGACACGACTAAAGGAGAGACCCAGTACTTC
CDR3 protein: CASSQGDTTKGETQYF
J gene: TRBJ2-5
V gene: TRBV7-2
clone size: few
D gene: NA
CDR3 length: 16

CDR3 DNA: TGCAGCGTTGAAGAAGGAAAGGGCTACGAGCAGTACTTC
CDR3 protein: CSVEEGKGYEQYF
J gene: TRBJ2-7
V gene: TRBV29-1
clone size: NA
D gene: NA
CDR3 length: 13

CDR3 DNA: TGTGCCAGCAGTTTACGTGCAGTACAGCGGAACACTGAAGCTTTCTTT
CDR3 protein: CASSLRAVQRNTEAFF
J gene: TRBJ1-1
V gene: TRBV28
clone size: few
D gene: NA
CDR3 length: 16

CDR3 DNA: TGTGCCAGCAGATCAGGGTCCGGGGGGGCCAACGAGCAGTACTTC
CDR3 protein: CASRSGSGGANEQYF
J gene: TRBJ2-7
V gene: TRBV28
clone size: NA
D gene: TRBD2
CDR3 length: 15

CDR3 DNA: TGTGCCAGCAGCTTAGCTGTGCCATCCTACAATGAGCAGTTCTTC
CDR3 protein: CASSLAVPSYNEQFF
J gene: TRBJ2-1
V gene: TRBV11-2
clone size: few
D gene: NA
CDR3 length: 15

CDR3 DNA: TGTGCCAGTAGCCTAGACAGGGAGAACAATCAGCCCCAGCATTTT
CDR3 protein: CASSLDRENNQPQHF
J gene: TRBJ1-5
V gene: TRBV19
clone size: NA
D gene: TRBD1
CDR3 length: 15

CDR3 DNA: TGTGCCAGCAGCGTCCTTTGGACTAGCGGGAGTGCGAGCTCCTACAATGAGCAGTTCTTC
CDR3 protein: CASSVLWTSGSASSYNEQFF
J gene: TRBJ2-1
V gene: TRBV9
clone size: NA
D gene: TRBD2
CDR3 length: 20

CDR3 DNA: TGTGCCACCCGGCTAGCGAGATGGGGAGAGACCCAGTACTTC
CDR3 protein: CATRLARWGETQYF
J gene: TRBJ2-5
V gene: TRBV5-6
clone size: few
D gene: NA
CDR3 length: 14

CDR3 DNA: TGCAGCGCAGGGACTACCGTGGATAGCACAGATACGCAGTATTTT
CDR3 protein: CSAGTTVDSTDTQYF
J gene: TRBJ2-3
V gene: TRBV29-1
clone size: few
D gene: TRBD2
CDR3 length: 15

CDR3 DNA: TGTGCCAGCAGCGTAGTAGGGCAAGGTAAAGCTTTCTTT
CDR3 protein: CASSVVGQGKAFF
J gene: TRBJ1-1
V gene: TRBV9
clone size: NA
D gene: NA
CDR3 length: 13

CDR3 DNA: TGCGCCAGCAGCCATGCGGGACAAACCCACTATGGCTACACCTTC
CDR3 protein: CASSHAGQTHYGYTF
J gene: TRBJ1-2
V gene: TRBV4-1
clone size: NA
D gene: NA
CDR3 length: 15

CDR3 DNA: TGTGCCAGCAGTTTAAGGTTTACGACCGACGGCTACACCTTC
CDR3 protein: CASSLRFTTDGYTF
J gene: TRBJ1-2
V gene: TRBV28
clone size: few
D gene: NA
CDR3 length: 14

CDR3 DNA: TGTGCCAGCAGCCTCGGGACTAGCGGGGGCAATGAGCAGTTCTTC
CDR3 protein: CASSLGTSGGNEQFF
J gene: TRBJ2-1
V gene: TRBV7-9
clone size: few
D gene: TRBD2
CDR3 length: 15

CDR3 DNA: TGCGCCAGCAGCTTCCAGCCTACTAGCGGGGACAATGAGCAGTTCTTC
CDR3 protein: CASSFQPTSGDNEQFF
J gene: TRBJ2-1
V gene: TRBV5-1
clone size: NA
D gene: TRBD2
CDR3 length: 16

CDR3 DNA: TGTGCCAGCAGCCGCTTACTGCCCCAGCATTTT
CDR3 protein: CASSRLLPQHF
J gene: TRBJ1-5
V gene: TRBV7-3
clone size: NA
D gene: NA
CDR3 length: 11

CDR3 DNA: TGTGCCAGCAGTTTAGAGGGAATAGCCAAAAACATTCAGTACTTC
CDR3 protein: CASSLEGIAKNIQYF
J gene: TRBJ2-4
V gene: TRBV28
clone size: few
D gene: NA
CDR3 length: 15

CDR3 DNA: TGTGCTAGTGGTTTGGCCACAGGTGGCTACACCTTC
CDR3 protein: CASGLATGGYTF
J gene: TRBJ1-2
V gene: TRBV12-5
clone size: NA
D gene: NA
CDR3 length: 12

CDR3 DNA: TGTGCCAGCAGTGTAATGTATCAGTACGAGCAGTACTTC
CDR3 protein: CASSVMYQYEQYF
J gene: TRBJ2-7
V gene: TRBV2
clone size: NA
D gene: NA
CDR3 length: 13

CDR3 DNA: TGTGCCACCTCCACACTAGCCAAAAACATTCAGTACTTC
CDR3 protein: CATSTLAKNIQYF
J gene: TRBJ2-4
V gene: TRBV11-2
clone size: few
D gene: NA
CDR3 length: 13

CDR3 DNA: TGTGCCAGCAGCTTAGGGGAGAGTGGGGGCTACAATGAGCAGTTCTTC
CDR3 protein: CASSLGESGGYNEQFF
J gene: TRBJ2-1
V gene: TRBV7-9
clone size: few
D gene: NA
CDR3 length: 16

CDR3 DNA: TGTGCCAGCAGTCTCCGGGCCTATGGCTACACCTTC
CDR3 protein: CASSLRAYGYTF
J gene: TRBJ1-2
V gene: TRBV28
clone size: few
D gene: NA
CDR3 length: 12

CDR3 DNA: TGTGCCAGCAGTTACACTAGCGGGAGGATTGTTGAGACCCAGTACTTC
CDR3 protein: CASSYTSGRIVETQYF
J gene: TRBJ2-5
V gene: TRBV6-5
clone size: few
D gene: TRBD2
CDR3 length: 16

CDR3 DNA: TGTGCCAGCAGCGTTAGCGGGTCCACCGGGGAGCTGTTTTTT
CDR3 protein: CASSVSGSTGELFF
J gene: TRBJ2-2
V gene: TRBV9
clone size: few
D gene: TRBD2
CDR3 length: 14

CDR3 DNA: TGTGCCAGCAGCTTCCCAAAGGGACAGGGAATCGACGATGAGCAGTTCTTC
CDR3 protein: CASSFPKGQGIDDEQFF
J gene: TRBJ2-1
V gene: TRBV5-4
clone size: NA
D gene: TRBD1
CDR3 length: 17

CDR3 DNA: TGCGCCAGCAGCTCAGAACCCCACGAGCAGTACTTC
CDR3 protein: CASSSEPHEQYF
J gene: TRBJ2-7
V gene: TRBV5-1
clone size: few
D gene: NA
CDR3 length: 12

CDR3 DNA: TGTGCCTGGAGTCTAAAAACCCAGTACTTC
CDR3 protein: CAWSLKTQYF
J gene: TRBJ2-5
V gene: TRBV30
clone size: NA
D gene: NA
CDR3 length: 10

CDR3 DNA: TGTGCCAGCTCACCACCGGGGAGCCCAGATACGCAGTATTTT
CDR3 protein: CASSPPGSPDTQYF
J gene: TRBJ2-3
V gene: TRBV18
clone size: few
D gene: NA
CDR3 length: 14

CDR3 DNA: TGTGCCAGCTCACCACCCAGCGGGGGAAGCTCCTACGAGCAGTACTTC
CDR3 protein: CASSPPSGGSSYEQYF
J gene: TRBJ2-7
V gene: TRBV18
clone size: NA
D gene: TRBD2
CDR3 length: 16

CDR3 DNA: TGCGGGGCACAGGGCTTGTGGAATCAGCCCCAGCATTTT
CDR3 protein: CGAQGLWNQPQHF
J gene: TRBJ1-5
V gene: TRBV29-1
clone size: few
D gene: NA
CDR3 length: 13